The 20 T cell receptor beta chains listed next were all sequenced from one sample in a study of post-analysis software for immune sequencing data. Study outcomes and limitations: Among 5 or 6 TRBV segments more frequent in patients than controls were TRBV5-6, TRBV5-1 and TRBV20-1.

Every TCR beta cDNA library bore unique molecular identifiers. MiXCR, applied by TCRdb to the PCR reads, yields one record per CDR3 protein. The table lists 750,000 to 900,000 distinct CDR3 sequences, just over 45% of them singletons. The antigens these receptors bind are not known. Sequenced: blood. The receptors derive from a girl under 18 with multiple sclerosis.

The chain joins TRBV12-3 or TRBV12-4 to TRBJ1-1; D gene uncertain. V shed 2 bases and J shed 0 bases, with 10 bases lying between them. This CDR3 comprises 15 residues. CDR3 nucleotide sequence: TGTGCCAGCAGTTTAAGGGCACCCATGAACACTGAAGCTTTCTTT. Its protein product is CASSLRAPMNTEAFF.

This clonotype has ten or more counts. This chain links TRBV14 with TRBJ2-3, with D perhaps TRBD1 (6 bases). CDR3 length equals 13 residues. The germline V gene encodes CDR1 SGHDN and CDR2 FVKESK. V lost 5 bases and J lost 2, with 8 bases in between. The CDR3 DNA is TGTGCCAGCAGCGGACAGATCACAGATACGCAGTATTTT. Protein: CASSGQITDTQYF.

The genes are TRBV12-3 or TRBV12-4 and TRBJ2-2; tentatively, D is TRBD1 (6 bases). The CDR3 runs 15 residues. V was pared by 3 bases and J by 4 bases, with 12 bases between. The CDR3: CASSFTGLGTGELFF. The CDR3, as DNA: TGTGCCAGCAGTTTCACAGGGTTGGGCACCGGGGAGCTGTTTTTT.

This clonotype came up a few times. This chain links TRBV7-2 with TRBJ2-7; unclear D gene. Trimming removed 5 bases at V and 9 bases at J, with 14 bases between. From germline, CDR1 is SGHTA and CDR2 FQGNSA. The CDR3 length is 12 residues. Here the CDR3 DNA reads TGTGCCAGCAGCCTTAGAGACGATTGGCAGTACTTC. Its translation: CASSLRDDWQYF.

This clonotype was found once. One end of the junction is discordant with germline, which a read error may explain. The V call is TRBV28, the J call TRBJ1-4, with unresolved D. CDR1 is MDHEN, CDR2 SYDVKM, per germline. The CDR3 runs 14 residues. CDR3 bases: TGTGCCAGCAGTTTCAGGCAGATTAATGAAAAACGGTTTTTT. Amino acid sequence: CASSFRQINEKRFF.

This rearrangement joins TRBV30 to TRBJ1-3, with unresolved D. Deletions cut 7 bases from V and 0 bases from J, with 10 bases between. From germline, CDR1 is GTSNPN and CDR2 SVGIG (reference sequence). The CDR3 totals 13 residues. The CDR3 DNA follows: TGTGCCTCCGACCCCAGCTCTGGAAACACCATATATTTT. The encoded protein is CASDPSSGNTIYF.

The V gene is TRBV3-1, the J gene TRBJ2-7; D gene ambiguous. The end of the DNA aligns better with TRBJ2-5, so the J call may be wrong. CDR3 length: 13 amino acids. The germline V gene encodes CDR1 LGHDT and CDR2 YNNKEL (reference sequence). CDR3 sequence reads: CASSPDGRETQYF. CDR3 nucleotide sequence: TGTGCCAGCAGCCCCGATGGTCGGGAGACCCAGTACTTC.

The chain combines TRBV20-1 with TRBJ2-3; D might be TRBD1 (5 bases). The germline gives CDR1 DFQATT, CDR2 SNEGSKA (reference sequence). This CDR3 comprises 15 residues. V was pared by 0 bases and J by 2 bases, with 12 bases between. In DNA, the CDR3 is TGCAGTGCTAGAGATCAGGGCGGATCCACAGATACGCAGTATTTT. It yields the protein CSARDQGGSTDTQYF.

On this clonotype itself: A much larger clonotype is one base distant, so this may be a read error. The rearrangement links TRBV20-1 to TRBJ2-3, with D tentatively TRBD2 (6 bases). Germline V gene lookup returns CDR1 DFQATT and CDR2 SNEGSKA (reference sequence). The length of the CDR3 is 16 residues. V was clipped by 5 bases and J by 4 bases, with 22 bases between them. CDR3 residues: CSADLGLARAPDTQYF. CDR3 DNA: TGCAGTGCTGACCTGGGTCTAGCGAGAGCCCCAGATACGCAGTATTTT.

This clonotype was seen a few times. The CDR3 loop reads CSAATGGEETQYF. For the CDR3, the DNA is TGCAGTGCTGCTACGGGCGGGGAAGAGACCCAGTACTTC. The genes are TRBV20-1 and TRBJ2-5, with D tentatively TRBD2 (6 bases). V was trimmed by 5 bases and J by 3 bases, leaving 13 bases between them. This CDR3 region has 13 residues. Looked up from germline, CDR1 is DFQATT and CDR2 is SNEGSKA (reference sequence).

Only a few counts were recorded for this clonotype. V and J are TRBV6-2 or TRBV6-3 and TRBJ2-7, with no clear D. Germline V gene sequence: CDR1 MNHEY, CDR2 SVGEGT. With 3 bases removed from V and 2 bases from J, the gap between germline ends came to 8 bases. The CDR3 covers 13 residues. Here the CDR3 reads CASSYDAAYEQYF. CDR3 bases: TGTGCCAGCAGTTATGATGCGGCCTACGAGCAGTACTTC.

There are a few counts of this clonotype. The chain couples TRBV9 to TRBJ2-3, with D uncertain. V was trimmed by 0 bases and J by 6 bases, leaving 5 bases between them. CDR3 size: 12 residues. Per germline, CDR1 SGDLS and CDR2 YYNGEE. CDR3 residues: CASSVGRDTQYF. The CDR3, as DNA: TGTGCCAGCAGCGTAGGAAGGGATACGCAGTATTTT.

The rearrangement uses TRBV24-1 and TRBJ1-1; D gene uncertain. CDR3 length: 12 amino acids. The V end was cut by 7 bases, the J end by 1 base, with 6 bases between. Germline CDR1 reads KGHDR; CDR2 reads SFDVKD. DNA of the CDR3: TGTGCCACCAGGGACGGGAACACTGAAGCTTTCTTT. It yields the protein CATRDGNTEAFF.

The J gene is TRBJ2-1, the V gene TRBV10-3; D tentatively reads TRBD1 or TRBD2 (5 bases each). Between the trimmed V and J ends, which lost 4 bases and 2 bases, there was a span of 21 bases. In germline, CDR1 is ENHRY, CDR2 SYGVKD. CDR3 size: 18 residues. Written as DNA, the CDR3 is TGTGCCATCAGTGTTGGGGGAGCGCCCAGTCTGGCCTACAATGAGCAGTTCTTC. This gives the protein CAISVGGAPSLAYNEQFF.

This clonotype was counted a few times. The chain employs TRBV9 and TRBJ2-1; no firm D call. The CDR3 is made up of 14 amino acids. Germline V gene sequence: CDR1 SGDLS, CDR2 YYNGEE. The V gene lost 0 bases and the J gene lost 9 bases, with 13 bases spanning the gap. The CDR3 loop reads CASSVAGELGEQFF. CDR3 coding DNA: TGTGCCAGCAGCGTAGCGGGCGAACTGGGTGAGCAGTTCTTC.

This clonotype was seen just once. This may arise from a read error, as a much more abundant clone is one base away. The chain employs TRBV5-1 and TRBJ2-5; D ambiguous. Per the germline V gene, CDR1 is SGHRS and CDR2 is YFSETQ. This CDR3 is 13 amino acids long. CDR3 nucleotides: TGCGCCGGCAGCTTGGCGGCAGAAGAGACCCAGTACTTC. Protein: CAGSLAAEETQYF.

V usage is TRBV12-3 or TRBV12-4 and J usage is TRBJ1-1, with TRBD1 as a possible D gene (5 bases). The V and J ends lost 6 bases and 0 bases respectively, with 14 bases between them. The CDR3 loop spans 15 amino acids. The CDR3 protein is CASRPRGSMNTEAFF. Written as DNA, the CDR3 is TGTGCCAGCAGGCCACGGGGGTCTATGAACACTGAAGCTTTCTTT.

This sequence joins TRBV7-9 and TRBJ2-1; the D call may be TRBD1 or TRBD2 (5 bases each). CDR1 is SEHNR and CDR2 is FQNEAQ in the germline V gene (reference sequence). V lost 4 bases and J lost 4, with 14 bases in between. CDR3 length: 15 residues. For the CDR3, the DNA is TGTGCCAGCAGCTCCTGGGCCAGGGAGTACAATGAGCAGTTCTTC. It specifies CASSSWAREYNEQFF.

The CDR3 nucleotides read TGTGCCAGCAGTGAGGGACAGGGGCTTAACTATGGCTACACCTTC. It encodes CASSEGQGLNYGYTF. The chain couples TRBV6-1 to TRBJ1-2; 10 nucleotides match TRBD1. Germline V lookup: CDR1 MNHNS, CDR2 SASEGT. This CDR3 region has 15 residues. The trim removed 3 bases at V and 1 base at J, leaving 2 bases unmatched.

The chain recombines TRBV20-1 with TRBJ2-7, with a weak D call TRBD2 (5 bases). V shed 1 base and J shed 2 bases, with 15 bases lying between them. This CDR3 has 15 amino acids. From germline, CDR1 is DFQATT and CDR2 SNEGSKA (reference sequence). CDR3: CSARVERLKPYEQYF. The CDR3 coding sequence is TGCAGTGCTAGAGTGGAGCGGTTAAAACCCTACGAGCAGTACTTC.